The clone carrying this T cell receptor beta chain was picked up many times. Its antigen is undetermined. This sample stems from a study of T-cell memory formation after mild COVID-19. TCRdb redid the calling of the 5' RACE reads with MiXCR, one entry per CDR3 protein. The top ten hold 20% to 25% of the sample, which has 350,000 to 500,000 distinct CDR3 sequences, more than 15% seen once. CDR1 and CDR2 from the germline V gene are SGHRS and YFSETQ. The CDR3 has 15 residues. V dropped 4 bases and J dropped 2 bases, with 14 bases sitting between them. Overall study findings and caveats: Among clones contracting day 15 to 85, CD4/CD8 was balanced, whereas later expanders leaned CD4+.

Sequences were obtained from PBMCs or a T cell subset sorted from them (not recorded which). The chain has TRBV5-1 and TRBJ2-3; TRBD2 is a possible D gene (5 bases). The sequence was collected from a man between 18 and 29 years old who had mild COVID-19 (a few samples of this study predate the infection). Cell type and time point are not known. The CDR3 protein is CASSPGLTPTDTQYF. The CDR3 DNA reads TGCGCCAGCAGCCCCGGACTTACCCCCACAGATACGCAGTATTTT.